This T cell receptor beta chain stems from a study of T cells in Graves' hyperthyroidism and ophthalmopathy. General study results and limits: Blood shared most expanded thyroid clonotypes above 0.001.

The source material, RNA transcripts, was used to amplify TCR beta CDR3 regions. The TCR CDR3 was amplified in a first-round RT-PCR using the HTBI primer set. TCRdb called the multiplex PCR reads again in MiXCR, with one record for every CDR3 protein. The sample lists about 580,000 distinct CDR3 sequences, about 15% seen once, with 5.5% to 7.5% in the top ten. Note on this clonotype: Its antigen is not known.

Each diagnosis drew on symptoms, thyroxine, TRAb, thyroid ultrasound and orbital computed tomography findings. Germline V gives CDR1 LGHNA, CDR2 YNFKEQ. The CDR3 length is 15 residues. J lost 5 bases, V lost 4 bases, and 5 bases had no gene match. The receptor was derived from a woman aged 30 to 39 with Graves' hyperthyroidism that later progressed to Graves' ophthalmopathy. The chain has TRBV4-2 and TRBJ2-7; TRBD2 matches 13 bases. Sequencing was done on a sample of blood. CDR3 residues: CASSPRLAGGHEQYF. The CDR3 nucleotides read TGTGCCAGCAGCCCCCGACTAGCGGGAGGACACGAGCAGTACTTC.